This T cell receptor (beta chain) was profiled in a study of T cell responses to AZD1222 COVID-19 vaccine. Study-wide points: The breadth and depth of Spike-specific TCRs increased once two AZD1222 doses had been given. Nearly half of spike-specific TCRs reportedly go after variant regions that carry no mutations. It was only six AZD1222 recipients who were seropositive at baseline.

Regarding this clone: Its antigen is currently unknown.

Trimming took 2 bases from V and 2 from J, leaving 18 bases between them. The CDR3 is 17 amino acids. Germline V gives CDR1 KGHSH, CDR2 LQKENI. Clones were read by immunoSEQ multiplex PCR, and TCRdb kept only the in-frame ones, dropping some. The sample includes 150,000 or so clones, around nine tenths of them seen just once. V usage is TRBV18 and J usage is TRBJ1-2, with D tentatively TRBD1 (5 bases). The material was peripheral blood, obtained on day 0 of AZD1222 vaccination. The TCR originated in an adult in good health. This CDR3 reads CASSPSGTRASNYGYTF. The CDR3 coding sequence is TGTGCCAGCTCACCATCGGGGACGAGGGCATCAAACTATGGCTACACCTTC.